The 21 T cell receptor beta chains listed next were all sequenced from one sample in a study of cytomegalovirus exposure and HLA in healthy donors (dated by TCRdb to between 2016 and 2019). Preparation of the library involved the immunoSEQ multiplex PCR assay. For the multiplex PCR, a mixture combining 60 forward primers for TCR Vbeta segments and 13 reverse primers for TCR Jbeta segments was used. This is the immuneACCESS table as TCRdb keeps it, with only in-frame sequences that have V and J called. A part of the clones is gone; compared with another copy, unresolved V genes explain less than half, and the rest is unexplained. The sample table records 150,000 to 200,000 clones; roughly four fifths of these occur just once. Jointly, the top ten make up roughly 5% of the sample. The sample was PBMCs. The receptors originated from a girl between 5 and 17 years old in good health and CMV-seropositive.

The chain couples TRBV6-5 to TRBJ2-1, with TRBD1 matching over 8 bases. Trimming removed 2 bases from V and 2 bases from J; junction bases left unmatched: 2. The CDR3 spans 15 residues. The germline V gene encodes CDR1 MNHEY and CDR2 SVGAGI. The CDR3 coding sequence is TGTGCCAGCAGTTACGGGACAGGAACCTACAATGAGCAGTTCTTC. It codes for CASSYGTGTYNEQFF.

The rearrangement joins TRBV6-5 to TRBJ1-1; 11 nucleotides align to TRBD1. V trimming: 8 bases; J trimming: 2 bases; junction bases outside the gene matches: 1. The CDR3 covers 13 residues. In germline, CDR1 is MNHEY, CDR2 SVGAGI. The CDR3, as DNA: TGTGCCAGCGGACAGGGGGCTAACACTGAAGCTTTCTTT. Encoded protein: CASGQGANTEAFF.

The J gene is TRBJ1-1, the V gene TRBV18; TRBD1 might be the D (5 bases). V lost 7 bases and J lost 7, with 19 bases in between. This CDR3 comprises 14 residues. Germline CDR1 and CDR2: KGHSH and LQKENI. The CDR3 coding sequence is TGTGCCAGCTTCACGGGATCTACGGGGGATGAAGCTTTCTTT. Translating gives CASFTGSTGDEAFF.

The chain uses TRBV4-1 and TRBJ2-3, with D possibly matching TRBD2 (6 bases). The CDR3 is 16 residues long. V was trimmed by 2 bases and J by 6 bases, leaving 18 bases between them. The germline gives CDR1 MGHRA, CDR2 YSYEKL. The CDR3 region is CASSQQAGPRGDTQYF. The CDR3 nucleotides are TGCGCCAGCAGCCAACAAGCGGGCCCGCGTGGGGATACGCAGTATTTT.

The genes are TRBV27 and TRBJ2-3, with a weak D call TRBD2 (7 bases). The CDR3 has 18 residues. The V end lost 6 bases, the J end lost 2 bases, and 24 bases lay between the germline ends. In germline, CDR1 is MNHEY, CDR2 SMNVEV (reference sequence). CDR3 loop: CASSPRGRASANTDTQYF. In DNA, the CDR3 is TGTGCCAGCAGCCCTAGGGGGAGGGCCAGCGCCAACACAGATACGCAGTATTTT.

The chain links TRBV28 to TRBJ2-1; TRBD1 might be the D (6 bases). The germline CDR1 and CDR2 sequences are MDHEN and SYDVKM. The CDR3 totals 15 residues. With 3 bases removed from V and 8 bases from J, the gap between germline ends came to 17 bases. This CDR3 is CASSFYRAFWDEQFF. As DNA, the CDR3 is TGTGCCAGCAGTTTTTACAGGGCCTTTTGGGATGAGCAGTTCTTC.

This clone occurred a few times. This chain links TRBV30 with TRBJ2-1, with TRBD2 identical over 8 bases. Trimming removed 6 bases from V and 3 bases from J; junction bases left unmatched: 4. The CDR3 is 13 amino acids. Per the germline V gene, CDR1 is GTSNPN and CDR2 is SVGIG (reference sequence). CDR3 nucleotides: TGTGCCTGTCGGGGGGGGTACTACAATGAGCAGTTCTTC. Translation gives CACRGGYYNEQFF. Full variable domain (missing parts from reference TRBV30 and TRBJ2-1): SQTIHQWPATLVQPVGSPLSLECTVEGTSNPNLYWYRQAAGRGLQLLFYSVGIGQISSEVPQNLSASRPQDRQFILSSKKLLLSDSGFYLCACRGGYYNEQFFGPGTRLTVL.

This chain joins TRBV9 and TRBJ2-7; a possible D gene is TRBD1 (6 bases). Germline CDR1 and CDR2: SGDLS and YYNGEE. V was shortened by 3 bases and J by 2 bases, with 21 bases between the two germline ends. The CDR3 has 17 amino acids. The CDR3 nucleotides read TGTGCCAGCAGCGCGGGGCTGGGGGCCGGACCCACCTACGAGCAGTACTTC. It codes for CASSAGLGAGPTYEQYF.

V usage is TRBV30 and J usage is TRBJ1-1; no firm D call. CDR3 length: 13 residues. CDR1 and CDR2 from the germline V gene are GTSNPN and SVGIG (reference sequence). CDR3: CAYQVKLNTEAFF. The CDR3 DNA sequence: TGTGCGTACCAGGTAAAGCTGAACACTGAAGCTTTCTTT.

This clone was counted a few times. Other DNA sequences in the sample encode the same CDR3. This chain joins TRBV6-1 and TRBJ2-7; 11 bases align to TRBD2. CDR3 length equals 15 residues. V lost 3 bases and J lost 0; bases outside the gene matches: 1. CDR1 MNHNS and CDR2 SASEGT come from the germline V gene. This CDR3 is CASSELAGGSYEQYF. Written as DNA, the CDR3 is TGTGCCAGCAGTGAGCTAGCGGGGGGCTCCTACGAGCAGTACTTC.

This clone was seen just once. The rearrangement uses TRBV27 and TRBJ2-5; 9 bases align to TRBD1. The J call may not be correct, given that the DNA end is closer to TRBJ2-7. The germline gives CDR1 MNHEY, CDR2 SMNVEV (reference sequence). The CDR3 consists of 17 residues. This CDR3 is CASSFFARTGVGNEQYF. The DNA for the CDR3 is TGTGCCAGCAGTTTTTTCGCCCGGACAGGGGTGGGCAACGAGCAGTACTTC.

The rearrangement uses TRBV5-4 and TRBJ2-7; D ambiguous. Trimming cost V 2 bases and J 0 bases, with 12 bases left between them. Germline values: CDR1 SGHNT, CDR2 YYREEE (reference sequence). This CDR3 region has 15 residues. The CDR3 region is CASSFQSGLSYEQYF. As DNA, the CDR3 is TGTGCCAGCAGCTTTCAGTCAGGCCTCTCCTACGAGCAGTACTTC.

The chain has TRBV27 and TRBJ1-5; a weak D match, TRBD1 (5 bases). The germline V gene encodes CDR1 MNHEY and CDR2 SMNVEV (reference sequence). This CDR3 is 11 amino acids long. V was clipped by 11 bases and J by 2 bases, with 7 bases between them. DNA for the CDR3: TGTGCCGTAGGGGGCAATCAGCCCCAGCATTTT. Translating it yields CAVGGNQPQHF.

This clone was seen more than once but under ten times. V usage is TRBV19 and J usage is TRBJ2-3; D is possibly TRBD1 (6 bases). CDR3 length: 15 residues. Germline CDR1 LNHDA, CDR2 SQIVND (reference sequence). V lost 3 bases and J lost 0, with 10 bases in between. This chain's CDR3 is CASSIGGGSTDTQYF. Written as DNA, the CDR3 is TGTGCCAGTAGTATTGGGGGCGGGAGCACAGATACGCAGTATTTT.

The chain couples TRBV28 to TRBJ1-2; 9 positions match TRBD1. CDR3 length: 17 amino acids. In germline, CDR1 is MDHEN, CDR2 SYDVKM. The V segment lost 6 bases and the J segment 2 bases; nucleotides outside the gene matches: 13. CDR3 residues: CASRGGTGKGPNYGYTF. CDR3 coding DNA: TGTGCCAGCAGGGGTGGGACAGGGAAAGGGCCGAACTATGGCTACACCTTC.

The chain links TRBV6-5 to TRBJ1-1; TRBD1 matches 7 bases. Germline CDR1 and CDR2: MNHEY and SVGAGI. J was trimmed by 5 bases and V by 4 bases; bases with no gene match: 10. There are 15 residues in the CDR3. The CDR3 is CASSSDRVVRTEAFF. CDR3 coding DNA: TGTGCCAGCAGTTCCGACAGGGTGGTAAGGACTGAAGCTTTCTTT.

The chain is built from TRBV10-1 and TRBJ2-7; TRBD1 agrees at 8 bases. The CDR3 extends over 15 amino acids. J was trimmed by 0 bases and V by 9 bases; bases with no gene match: 10. Germline CDR1 and CDR2: WNHNN and SYGVQD (reference sequence). CDR3 coding DNA: TGCGCCAGGATAGGACAGGGTTTGTCCTCCTACGAGCAGTACTTC. It is translated as CARIGQGLSSYEQYF.

This chain links TRBV5-4 with TRBJ2-1; D possibly corresponds to TRBD1 (6 bases). CDR3 size: 17 residues. Looked up from germline, CDR1 is SGHNT and CDR2 is YYREEE (reference sequence). Trimming removed 1 base at V and 3 bases at J, with 17 bases between. This CDR3 reads CASSLTEGVTIYNEQFF. In DNA form, the CDR3 reads TGTGCCAGCAGCTTGACAGAGGGGGTGACAATCTACAATGAGCAGTTCTTC.

V usage is TRBV7-9 and J usage is TRBJ2-7; 7 bases are a match to TRBD1. The ends lost 7 bases at V and 5 bases at J; junction bases unmatched: 8. In germline, CDR1 is SEHNR, CDR2 FQNEAQ (reference sequence). This CDR3 is built from 13 residues. The chain's CDR3 is CASIPGQADEQYF. The CDR3 nucleotides read TGTGCCAGCATCCCTGGACAGGCAGACGAGCAGTACTTC.

V gene TRBV4-1 combines with J gene TRBJ1-4; 7 positions agree with TRBD1. In germline, CDR1 is MGHRA, CDR2 YSYEKL. This CDR3 comprises 16 residues. Trimming cost V 1 base and J 8 bases; bases outside gene matches: 10. Written as DNA, the CDR3 is TGCGCCAGCAGCCAAGTTCATGACAGGGCGGAAGAAAAACTGTTTTTT. This codes for CASSQVHDRAEEKLFF.

The chain employs TRBV5-4 and TRBJ1-3; the match to TRBD1 covers 7 bases. V dropped 5 bases and J dropped 0; count of bases not matched to a gene: 5. Germline V gene sequence: CDR1 SGHNT, CDR2 YYREEE (reference sequence). The CDR3 length is 15 residues. CDR3 residues: CASRKGQSSGNTIYF. In nucleotides, the CDR3 is TGTGCCAGCAGGAAGGGACAGAGCTCTGGAAACACCATATATTTT.